A single sample gave rise to the 4 T cell receptor beta chains below, sequenced in a study of technical replicates of blood from a few donors. Repertoires were generated with immunoSEQ multiplex PCR, while TCRdb's copy carries only in-frame clones and drops some. The sample yields about 80,000 clones, approximately 93% seen once. The specimen was T cells isolated from PBMCs. The receptors originated from a human donor in good health.

J is TRBJ2-3 and V is TRBV15, with 7 positions matching TRBD1. Germline V CDR1 and CDR2: LNHNV, YYDKDF (reference sequence). V dropped 0 bases and J dropped 4; count of bases not matched to a gene: 1. This CDR3 has 14 residues. CDR3 sequence reads: CATSRDRGSDTQYF. CDR3 bases: TGTGCCACCAGCAGAGACAGGGGGTCAGATACGCAGTATTTT.

In its sample, this clone was seen once. This rearrangement joins TRBV28 to TRBJ2-2; 8 nucleotides align to TRBD1. Germline V gene lookup returns CDR1 MDHEN and CDR2 SYDVKM. The CDR3 has 18 amino acids. V trimming: 10 bases; J trimming: 2 bases; junction bases outside the gene matches: 18. CDR3 in DNA: TGTGCCACCTACCAGCAGGGGGCCAGTACCCTTAACACCGGGGAGCTGTTTTTT. Amino acids: CATYQQGASTLNTGELFF.

V gene TRBV11-2 combines with J gene TRBJ2-5, with TRBD2 as a possible D gene (5 bases). V gave up 5 bases and J gave up 6 bases, with 16 bases separating them. CDR3 size: 14 residues. CDR1 and CDR2 (germline): SGHAT, FQNNGV. DNA for the CDR3: TGTGCCAGCAGCCTAGTCGAGGGTTTACAGACCCAGTACTTC. This codes for CASSLVEGLQTQYF.

V usage is TRBV10-3 and J usage is TRBJ2-7, with 7 bases aligning to TRBD1. Per germline, CDR1 ENHRY and CDR2 SYGVKD. CDR3 length equals 17 residues. V lost 8 bases, J lost 0 bases, and 16 bases stayed unmatched. CDR3 bases: TGTGCCATCGCGTCGGCCCCCACAGGGGACGGCTCCTACGAGCAGTACTTC. It yields the protein CAIASAPTGDGSYEQYF.